This entry concerns a single T cell receptor (beta chain). The templates were synthetic TCR analogs, and they were spiked into each PCR. TCRdb's copy holds only in-frame clones and misses some; the assay was immunoSEQ multiplex PCR. In the table there are 70,000 or so clones, around 84% of which are singletons. These data originate in a study of PD-L1 blockade in urothelial cancer. Study overall: Study patients had been treated with 0 to 3 previous chemotherapy regimens. The study recovered a median of about 140,000 T cells per blood sample.

Per germline, CDR1 MNHEY and CDR2 SMNVEV (reference sequence). V lost 6 bases, J lost 6 bases, and 14 bases lay in between. The CDR3 spans 13 residues. The chain has TRBV27 and TRBJ1-1, with D tentatively TRBD1 (6 bases). Specimen: PBMCs, collected around atezolizumab (anti-PD-L1) treatment. The receptor was derived from a man in his 70s with urothelial cancer. CDR3 in amino acids: CASRSRGPSEAFF. The CDR3 coding sequence is TGTGCCAGCAGAAGCAGGGGACCCTCTGAAGCTTTCTTT.